The 26 T cell receptor beta chains presented below share a single source sample, sequenced in a study of cytomegalovirus exposure and HLA in healthy donors. The study ran its PCR with 60 Vbeta and 13 Jbeta primers. TCRdb's table, derived via immunoSEQ multiplex PCR, lists solely in-frame clones and lacks some. This table has around 300,000 clones, roughly two thirds appearing once. Source material: PBMCs. The receptor set was obtained from a female donor in good health and CMV-seronegative.

This rearrangement joins TRBV30 to TRBJ2-1; 7 positions agree with TRBD2. This CDR3 has 15 amino acids. The trim removed 6 bases at V and 4 bases at J, leaving 12 bases unmatched. From germline, CDR1 is GTSNPN and CDR2 SVGIG (reference sequence). CDR3 in DNA: TGTGCCTGCGTCAGAGGGAGGGCCGGTTACAATGAGCAGTTCTTC. This translates into CACVRGRAGYNEQFF.

The genes are TRBV27 and TRBJ1-1, with TRBD1 as a possible D gene (6 bases). V dropped 1 base and J dropped 3 bases, with 12 bases sitting between them. Germline V gives CDR1 MNHEY, CDR2 SMNVEV (reference sequence). The CDR3 spans 15 residues. Written as DNA, the CDR3 is TGTGCCAGCAGTTTATTCAGGGGCAGGGACACTGAAGCTTTCTTT. This translates into CASSLFRGRDTEAFF.

V gene TRBV18 combines with J gene TRBJ1-4; the D gene is possibly TRBD1 (5 bases). The CDR3 spans 15 residues. Germline V lookup: CDR1 KGHSH, CDR2 LQKENI. The V and J ends lost 6 bases and 1 base respectively, with 12 bases between them. CDR3 nucleotides: TGTGCCAGCTCCGGCTCGGGGGGAACTAATGAAAAACTGTTTTTT. Its protein is CASSGSGGTNEKLFF.

V is TRBV7-9 and J is TRBJ1-6, with TRBD1 matching 9 bases. This CDR3 has 16 amino acids. Germline loops: CDR1 SEHNR, CDR2 FQNEAQ (reference sequence). V lost 5 bases, J lost 7 bases, and 9 bases stayed unmatched. CDR3 DNA sequence: TGTGCCAGCAGCCCTCCGGCCGGGACAGGGAATTCACCCCTCCACTTT. Its protein product is CASSPPAGTGNSPLHF.

The chain joins TRBV27 to TRBJ2-6, with TRBD2 identical over 9 bases. Trimming took 6 bases from V and 0 from J; bases not matched to a gene: 12. The germline gives CDR1 MNHEY, CDR2 SMNVEV (reference sequence). This CDR3 is built from 19 residues. CDR3: CASRPAGGREISGANVLTF. The CDR3 coding sequence is TGTGCCAGCAGACCGGCGGGAGGGCGGGAGATCTCTGGGGCCAACGTCCTGACTTTC. Supplemented by reference TRBV27 and TRBJ2-6, the full variable domain reads EAQVTQNPRYLITVTGKKLTVTCSQNMNHEYMSWYRQDPGLGLRQIYYSMNVEVTDKGDVPEGYKVSRKEKRNFPLILESPSPNQTSLYFCASRPAGGREISGANVLTFGAGSRLTVL.

This chain uses TRBV5-1 with TRBJ1-4; D not certain. Trimming removed 4 bases from V and 2 bases from J, with 6 bases in between. CDR1 is SGHRS and CDR2 is YFSETQ in the germline V gene. This CDR3 is 13 amino acids long. Here the CDR3 DNA reads TGCGCCAGCAGCACTGATACTAATGAAAAACTGTTTTTT. Protein: CASSTDTNEKLFF.

The chain is built from TRBV7-8 and TRBJ2-1; 8 positions agree with TRBD2. J was trimmed by 7 bases and V by 5 bases; bases with no gene match: 10. The CDR3 spans 15 residues. The germline V gene has CDR1 SGHVS and CDR2 FQNEAQ. DNA for the CDR3: TGTGCCAGCAGCCTCGATTTAGCGGGAACAAATGAGCAGTTCTTC. It encodes CASSLDLAGTNEQFF.

The rearrangement joins TRBV27 to TRBJ1-5, with TRBD1 matching 9 bases. The CDR3 extends over 18 amino acids. V shed 4 bases, J shed 0 bases, and the junction held 10 bases outside the gene matches. The germline gives CDR1 MNHEY, CDR2 SMNVEV (reference sequence). The CDR3 nucleotides read TGTGCCAGCAGTTCCCCGGGACAGGGCCTTTATAGCAATCAGCCCCAGCATTTT. Translated: CASSSPGQGLYSNQPQHF.

The chain recombines TRBV14 with TRBJ1-2, with 7 bases identical to TRBD1. V lost 4 bases to trimming and J lost 5 bases; unmatched junction nucleotides: 1. Germline V gene lookup returns CDR1 SGHDN and CDR2 FVKESK. CDR3 size: 12 residues. CDR3 region: CASSPTGYGYTF. The CDR3 nucleotides are TGTGCCAGCAGCCCGACAGGGTATGGCTACACCTTC.

This clone showed up just once. The chain links TRBV7-2 to TRBJ1-5, with a possible D match to TRBD1 (5 bases). CDR3 size: 18 residues. Germline values: CDR1 SGHTA, CDR2 FQGNSA. The germline V and J ends were trimmed by 5 bases and 0 bases, with 20 bases remaining between them. The CDR3 bases are TGTGCCAGCAGCACACGACAGTCCGCCATCAATAGCAATCAGCCCCAGCATTTT. Encoded protein: CASSTRQSAINSNQPQHF.

The V and J genes are TRBV19 and TRBJ2-1; 8 nucleotides align to TRBD2. The length of the CDR3 is 17 residues. V was pared by 5 bases and J by 8 bases, with 17 bases of the junction left unmatched. Germline-derived CDR1 and CDR2 are LNHDA and SQIVND (reference sequence). The CDR3, as DNA: TGTGCCAGTAGTTGGGCCGGGAGGGCAACACAATTTTATGAGCAGTTCTTC. The encoded protein is CASSWAGRATQFYEQFF.

This chain links TRBV28 with TRBJ2-2, with a tentative D call TRBD1 (6 bases). The CDR3 is 16 amino acids. Germline CDR1 and CDR2: MDHEN and SYDVKM. V was trimmed by 6 bases and J by 2 bases, leaving 16 bases between them. The CDR3: CASSRQDWINTGELFF. CDR3 DNA sequence: TGTGCCAGCAGCCGACAGGATTGGATCAACACCGGGGAGCTGTTTTTT.

V and J are TRBV2 and TRBJ2-7, with 9 positions matching TRBD1. Germline CDR1 is SNHLY and CDR2 is FYNNEI. V lost 3 bases to trimming and J lost 2 bases; unmatched junction nucleotides: 2. The CDR3 totals 14 residues. The CDR3 here is CASSEDRGTYEQYF. CDR3 coding DNA: TGTGCCAGCAGTGAGGACAGGGGCACCTACGAGCAGTACTTC.

The J gene is TRBJ1-1, the V gene TRBV5-5; 11 nucleotides agree with TRBD1. V was pared by 4 bases and J by 7 bases, with 12 bases of the junction left unmatched. This CDR3 is 16 amino acids long. Germline V gene data show CDR1 as SGHKS and CDR2 as YYEKEE (reference sequence). As DNA, the CDR3 is TGTGCCAGCAGCGCCGGACAGGGGGCTATGAAATATGAAGCTTTCTTT. Translated: CASSAGQGAMKYEAFF.

This chain uses TRBV29-1 with TRBJ2-5; tentatively, D is TRBD1 (5 bases). Trimming pared 6 bases from V and 4 bases from J, leaving 9 bases between. The CDR3 totals 11 residues. Germline CDR1 is SQVTM and CDR2 is ANQGSEA. DNA of the CDR3: TGCAGCGTGTACACAGGAGAGACCCAGTACTTC. Protein: CSVYTGETQYF.

The rearrangement joins TRBV7-6 to TRBJ2-2; 9 bases map to TRBD1. Germline V gene data show CDR1 as SGHVS and CDR2 as FNYEAQ. V lost 1 base to trimming and J lost 5 bases; unmatched junction nucleotides: 5. The CDR3 has 16 amino acids. The CDR3 region has the DNA TGTGCCAGCAGCTTAGGGTGGACAGGGGAAACCGGGGAGCTGTTTTTT. This encodes CASSLGWTGETGELFF.

This chain connects TRBV6-1 to TRBJ2-1; unclear D gene. The CDR3 totals 16 residues. From germline, CDR1 is MNHNS and CDR2 SASEGT. V lost 3 bases, J lost 9 bases, and 21 bases lay in between. The CDR3 DNA reads as TGTGCCAGCAGTGATTTGGCGAGAGGTGGTTATGGTGAGCAGTTCTTC. Translation: CASSDLARGGYGEQFF.

This clone was seen a single time. The genes are TRBV5-6 and TRBJ2-7; TRBD2 agrees at 14 bases. The CDR3 covers 16 residues. J gave up 5 bases and V 3 bases, and 7 bases lay outside the gene matches. Germline-derived CDR1 and CDR2 are SGHDT and YYEEEE. The CDR3, as DNA: TGTGCCAGCAGCTGGGGACTAGCGGGAGTTAGGGACGAGCAGTACTTC. Translating gives CASSWGLAGVRDEQYF. The whole variable domain, remainder taken from reference TRBV5-6 and TRBJ2-7, is DAGVTQSPTHLIKTRGQQVTLRCSPKSGHDTVSWYQQALGQGPQFIFQYYEEEERQRGNFPDRFSGHQFPNYSSELNVNALLLGDSALYLCASSWGLAGVRDEQYFGPGTRLTVT.

The chain joins TRBV28 to TRBJ1-1, with D uncertain. CDR1 MDHEN and CDR2 SYDVKM come from the germline V gene. The CDR3 runs 13 residues. V dropped 4 bases and J dropped 2 bases, with 8 bases sitting between them. CDR3 nucleotides: TGTGCCAGCAGTTCCGCCCTAAACACTGAAGCTTTCTTT. Translation gives CASSSALNTEAFF. Full variable domain (remainder filled in from reference TRBV28 and TRBJ1-1): DVKVTQSSRYLVKRTGEKVFLECVQDMDHENMFWYRQDPGLGLRLIYFSYDVKMKEKGDIPEGYSVSREKKERFSLILESASTNQTSMYLCASSSALNTEAFFGQGTRLTVV.

J is TRBJ1-4 and V is TRBV19; 9 nucleotides line up with TRBD1. The J segment lost 7 bases and the V segment lost 11 bases, leaving 8 bases of the junction unmatched. This CDR3 comprises 13 residues. Germline lookup yields CDR1 LNHDA and CDR2 SQIVND (reference sequence). CDR3 nucleotides: TGTGCCTCTAAAGGACAGGGGAGTGAAAAACTGTTTTTT. Translated, it gives CASKGQGSEKLFF.

This clone has just one count. The CDR3 sequence is CASSGASGVNYEQYF. Here the CDR3 DNA reads TGTGCCAGCAGTGGTGCTAGCGGGGTGAACTACGAGCAGTACTTC. The V gene is TRBV25-1, the J gene TRBJ2-7; 9 nucleotides line up with TRBD2. The ends lost 4 bases at V and 3 bases at J; junction bases unmatched: 7. This CDR3 spans 15 amino acids. CDR1 is MGHDK and CDR2 is SYGVNS in the germline V gene.

The chain employs TRBV19 and TRBJ1-2; D is undetermined. The germline gives CDR1 LNHDA, CDR2 SQIVND (reference sequence). This CDR3 is built from 14 residues. Trimming cost V 3 bases and J 2 bases, with 10 bases left between them. CDR3 coding DNA: TGTGCCAGTAGTATTAGCGACGGCAACTATGGCTACACCTTC. Translation gives CASSISDGNYGYTF.

This sequence joins TRBV6-5 and TRBJ1-5, with TRBD1 matching over 9 bases. The J segment lost 7 bases and the V segment lost 6 bases, leaving 7 bases of the junction unmatched. The CDR3 has 14 amino acids. Germline CDR1 is MNHEY and CDR2 is SVGAGI. The CDR3 coding sequence is TGTGCCAGCAGCTTAGGACAGGGGTACCAGCCCCAGCATTTT. Its translation: CASSLGQGYQPQHF.

The CDR3 is CASSPSARSYEQYF. DNA for the CDR3: TGTGCCAGCAGCCCCTCAGCAAGGAGCTACGAGCAGTACTTC. The V and J genes are TRBV7-3 and TRBJ2-7; D gene unclear. The germline V gene has CDR1 SGHTA and CDR2 FQGTGA. The CDR3 totals 14 residues. V lost 5 bases to trimming and J lost 3 bases, with 14 bases between them.

The V and J genes are TRBV6-1 and TRBJ2-1; the D gene is possibly TRBD1 (5 bases). The V and J ends lost 8 bases and 4 bases respectively, with 18 bases between them. This CDR3 is 15 amino acids long. CDR1 is MNHNS, CDR2 SASEGT, per germline. In DNA form, the CDR3 reads TGTGCCAGCGGACAACCGGGCAATAAGTACAATGAGCAGTTCTTC. Translating it yields CASGQPGNKYNEQFF.

A few counts support this clone. This chain connects TRBV11-3 to TRBJ1-2, with D hard to call. The CDR3 is 12 residues long. Germline V gene data show CDR1 as SGHNT and CDR2 as YENEEA. V was pared by 4 bases and J by 3 bases, with 6 bases between. CDR3 nucleotides: TGTGCCAGCAGCTCTCGGGACTATGGCTACACCTTC. This codes for CASSSRDYGYTF. Together with reference TRBV11-3 and TRBJ1-2, the CDR3 gives the full variable domain: EAGVVQSPRYKIIEKKQPVAFWCNPISGHNTLYWYLQNLGQGPELLIRYENEEAVDDSQLPKDRFSAERLKGVDSTLKIQPAELGDSAVYLCASSSRDYGYTFGSGTRLTVV.